This TCR beta chain was observed in a study of CD8 T cells in ankylosing spondylitis. Via MiXCR, TCRdb re-called the 5' RACE reads, giving one row per CDR3 protein. Of 85,000 to 90,000 distinct CDR3 sequences in the sample, 27% are singletons; the top ten hold roughly three fifths. This clonotype was picked up a small number of times. The CDR3 consists of 12 residues. V gave up 2 bases and J gave up 2 bases, with 7 bases separating them. Germline lookup yields CDR1 GTSNPN and CDR2 SVGIG (reference sequence). The receptor was derived from a male donor with ankylosing spondylitis or in good health (not recorded which). This chain links TRBV30 with TRBJ2-7; no firm D call. Specimen: blood, either unsorted or a sorted T cell fraction (not recorded which). The CDR3 reads CAWSLGTYEQYF. CDR3 nucleotide sequence: TGTGCCTGGAGTCTGGGTACCTACGAGCAGTACTTC.